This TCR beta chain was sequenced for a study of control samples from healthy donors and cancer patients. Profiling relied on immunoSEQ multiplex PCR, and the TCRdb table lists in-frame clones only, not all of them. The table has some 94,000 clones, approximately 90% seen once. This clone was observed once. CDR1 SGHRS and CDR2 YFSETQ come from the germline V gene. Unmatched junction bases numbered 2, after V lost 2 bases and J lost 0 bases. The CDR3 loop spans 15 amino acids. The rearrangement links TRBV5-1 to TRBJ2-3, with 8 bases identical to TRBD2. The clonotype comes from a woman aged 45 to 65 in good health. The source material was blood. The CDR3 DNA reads TGCGCCAGCAGCTTTAGCGGGACTAGCACAGATACGCAGTATTTT. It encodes CASSFSGTSTDTQYF.